Listed here are 10 T cell receptor beta chains from one sample, sequenced in a study of shared clonotypes between healthy human individuals. The table came from immunoSEQ multiplex PCR; TCRdb's copy has only in-frame clones and leaves some out. The sample holds roughly 2.2 million clones, 92% seen once. Sequencing was done on a sample of naive CD4+ T cells from PBMCs. Regarding subset: CD45RA+ positively selected. All receptors derive from a man in his late teens or twenties in good health. Some clones in this sample may be carry-over from other donors' samples.

This chain links TRBV10-3 with TRBJ2-1; no reliable D call. Trimming cost V 5 bases and J 5 bases, with 10 bases left between them. The CDR3 consists of 13 residues. The germline V gene encodes CDR1 ENHRY and CDR2 SYGVKD. DNA for the CDR3: TGTGCCATCAGTTCCTTATATGACAATGAGCAGTTCTTC. Translated, it gives CAISSLYDNEQFF.

The J gene is TRBJ2-7, the V gene TRBV4-1; perhaps D is TRBD1 or TRBD2 (5 bases each). V gave up 1 base and J gave up 0 bases, with 13 bases separating them. There are 16 residues in the CDR3. Germline values: CDR1 MGHRA, CDR2 YSYEKL. CDR3 in amino acids: CASSQGGAGSSYEQYF. The CDR3 DNA follows: TGCGCCAGCAGCCAAGGGGGAGCAGGGAGCTCCTACGAGCAGTACTTC.

The rearrangement joins TRBV10-3 to TRBJ1-2; 10 nucleotides agree with TRBD1. Unmatched junction bases numbered 5, after V lost 8 bases and J lost 5 bases. The CDR3 has 13 amino acids. CDR1 is ENHRY, CDR2 SYGVKD, per germline. The CDR3 nucleotides are TGTGCCATCCGGACAGGGGGAGGGTATGGCTACACCTTC. Protein: CAIRTGGGYGYTF.

The V call is TRBV27, the J call TRBJ2-7; TRBD1 aligns across 9 bases. The CDR3 has 14 residues. With 4 bases clipped from V and 7 bases from J, the junction kept 8 bases outside the gene matches. Germline CDR1 and CDR2: MNHEY and SMNVEV (reference sequence). The CDR3 region is CASSSRDRAGEQYF. The CDR3 bases are TGTGCCAGCAGTTCCCGGGACAGGGCGGGTGAGCAGTACTTC.

The chain uses TRBV5-5 and TRBJ2-5; no clear D. Deletions cut 6 bases from V and 3 bases from J, with 15 bases between. The CDR3 has 14 amino acids. Germline loops: CDR1 SGHKS, CDR2 YYEKEE (reference sequence). CDR3 residues: CASTPGPGEETQYF. The CDR3, as DNA: TGTGCCAGCACCCCTGGCCCAGGCGAAGAGACCCAGTACTTC.

The chain recombines TRBV5-4 with TRBJ1-6, with 11 bases aligning to TRBD1. The CDR3 is made up of 14 amino acids. The V gene end was trimmed by 5 bases and the J gene end by 7 bases; junction bases not matched to a gene: 2. The germline V gene encodes CDR1 SGHNT and CDR2 YYREEE (reference sequence). CDR3 bases: TGTGCCAGCAGGCGGGACAGGGGGAATTCACCCCTCCACTTT. Residues: CASRRDRGNSPLHF.

The V and J genes are TRBV9 and TRBJ1-5; 9 bases agree with TRBD1. With V trimmed by 5 bases and J by 7 bases, 10 bases remained unmatched. Per the germline V gene, CDR1 is SGDLS and CDR2 is YYNGEE. The CDR3 totals 15 residues. CDR3 region: CASSQGTGRVQPQHF. The CDR3 DNA is TGTGCCAGCAGTCAGGGGACAGGGCGTGTACAGCCCCAGCATTTT.

This clone was picked up one time. The V and J genes are TRBV7-2 and TRBJ2-7, with D possibly called TRBD1 or TRBD2 (5 bases each). The CDR3 consists of 15 residues. The V end lost 5 bases, the J end lost 1 base, and 15 bases lay between the germline ends. The germline V gene has CDR1 SGHTA and CDR2 FQGNSA. The CDR3 DNA reads TGTGCCAGCAGCCCGAGACAGCGGACTTCCTACGAGCAGTACTTC. Its protein product is CASSPRQRTSYEQYF.

The rearrangement links TRBV7-2 to TRBJ2-3; TRBD2 agrees at 8 bases. CDR1 is SGHTA and CDR2 is FQGNSA in the germline V gene. The CDR3 has 15 residues. V trimming: 3 bases; J trimming: 4 bases; junction bases outside the gene matches: 6. The CDR3 spells CASSFFAAGADTQYF. The CDR3 coding sequence is TGTGCCAGCAGCTTTTTCGCAGCGGGAGCAGATACGCAGTATTTT.

Note on this clone: Other DNA sequences in the same sample also yield this CDR3. This sequence joins TRBV2 and TRBJ2-5; 7 bases align to TRBD1. The CDR3 length is 13 residues. The trim removed 2 bases at V and 3 bases at J, leaving 0 bases unmatched. CDR1 and CDR2 from the germline V gene are SNHLY and FYNNEI. The CDR3 sequence: CASSEQGEETQYF. CDR3 DNA sequence: TGTGCCAGCAGTGAACAGGGGGAAGAGACCCAGTACTTC.